One and the same sample provided the 18 T cell receptor beta chains below, sequenced in a study of T cells in Graves' hyperthyroidism and ophthalmopathy. From RNA transcripts, TCR beta CDR3 regions were amplified. HTBI primers drove first-round RT-PCR of the TCR CDR3. MiXCR, applied by TCRdb to the multiplex PCR reads, yields one record per CDR3 protein. The table records 500,000 or so distinct CDR3 sequences, roughly a sixth of them present only once. Sequencing was performed on blood. The receptors come from a woman under 30 with Graves' ophthalmopathy.

The rearrangement joins TRBV6-1 to TRBJ2-2; D not certain. Germline V gene data show CDR1 as MNHNS and CDR2 as SASEGT. CDR3 length equals 12 residues. Trimming cost V 6 bases and J 4 bases, with 6 bases left between them. The CDR3 loop is CASRGFTGELFF. DNA for the CDR3: TGTGCCAGCAGGGGGTTCACCGGGGAGCTGTTTTTT.

This sequence joins TRBV19 and TRBJ1-2, with D uncertain. This CDR3 is built from 14 residues. With 5 bases removed from V and 7 bases from J, the gap between germline ends came to 17 bases. In germline, CDR1 is LNHDA, CDR2 SQIVND (reference sequence). The chain's CDR3 is CASSSLSGLSGYTF. For the CDR3, the DNA is TGTGCCAGTAGTTCCCTTTCCGGACTCTCTGGCTACACCTTC.

This clonotype appeared many times. The CDR3 is CASKGGMGTEAFF. For the CDR3, the DNA is TGTGCCAGCAAAGGGGGAATGGGAACTGAAGCTTTCTTT. The rearrangement links TRBV28 to TRBJ1-1; D possibly corresponds to TRBD1 (6 bases). Trimming stripped 7 bases from V and 5 bases from J, with 14 bases between. Germline-derived CDR1 and CDR2 are MDHEN and SYDVKM. This CDR3 is built from 13 residues. Full variable domain (remainder filled in from reference TRBV28 and TRBJ1-1): DVKVTQSSRYLVKRTGEKVFLECVQDMDHENMFWYRQDPGLGLRLIYFSYDVKMKEKGDIPEGYSVSREKKERFSLILESASTNQTSMYLCASKGGMGTEAFFGQGTRLTVV.

This clonotype was seen repeatedly, ten times or more. The chain links TRBV20-1 to TRBJ1-1, with D unresolved. V was cut by 0 bases and J by 6 bases, with 17 bases left in between. The length of the CDR3 is 15 residues. The germline gives CDR1 DFQATT, CDR2 SNEGSKA (reference sequence). In DNA form, the CDR3 reads TGCAGTGCTAGAGATTTGGAGGGAAGTTGGCCTGAAGCTTTCTTT. This codes for CSARDLEGSWPEAFF.

The sample holds many counts of this clonotype. J is TRBJ1-1 and V is TRBV24-1; possible D gene TRBD1, 5 bases. Trimming shortened V by 5 bases and J by 4 bases, and 10 bases separated the two germline ends. The CDR3 is 13 amino acids. Per the germline V gene, CDR1 is KGHDR and CDR2 is SFDVKD. CDR3 amino acids: CATSVAGTTEAFF. The CDR3 DNA is TGTGCCACCAGTGTCGCAGGGACCACTGAAGCTTTCTTT.

J is TRBJ1-5 and V is TRBV20-1; D is uncertain. The germline V gene encodes CDR1 DFQATT and CDR2 SNEGSKA (reference sequence). There are 16 residues in the CDR3. V was shortened by 2 bases and J by 0 bases, with 14 bases between the two germline ends. The DNA for the CDR3 is TGCAGTGCTAGAAGAGCCGGGGAACTTAGCAATCAGCCCCAGCATTTT. Translation: CSARRAGELSNQPQHF.

This clonotype was seen repeatedly, ten times or more. V and J are TRBV11-2 and TRBJ2-5; 8 bases are shared with TRBD1. Germline-derived CDR1 and CDR2 are SGHAT and FQNNGV. With V trimmed by 3 bases and J by 3 bases, 6 bases remained unmatched. This CDR3 region has 15 residues. The chain's CDR3 is CASSFWTGREETQYF. In DNA, the CDR3 is TGTGCCAGCAGCTTCTGGACAGGGCGGGAAGAGACCCAGTACTTC.

The V call is TRBV5-1, the J call TRBJ2-3, with 11 bases fitting TRBD1. V lost 4 bases to trimming and J lost 3 bases; unmatched junction nucleotides: 4. Germline values: CDR1 SGHRS, CDR2 YFSETQ. The CDR3 extends over 15 amino acids. CDR3 protein: CASSAGTGGTDTQYF. The CDR3 DNA is TGCGCCAGCAGCGCGGGGACAGGGGGTACAGATACGCAGTATTTT.

This clonotype was recorded at least ten times. This chain uses TRBV29-1 with TRBJ2-1; 8 bases line up with TRBD1. The V and J ends lost 6 bases and 2 bases, in that order; junction bases with no gene match: 3. This CDR3 region has 13 residues. Germline V gene sequence: CDR1 SQVTM, CDR2 ANQGSEA. CDR3 sequence reads: CSVRDRPYNEQFF. The CDR3 DNA is TGCAGCGTCCGGGACAGGCCCTACAATGAGCAGTTCTTC.

As concerns this clonotype: This may be a read error: a much more frequent sequence differs by one nucleotide. J is TRBJ2-3 and V is TRBV6-2 or TRBV6-3; 7 bases map to TRBD2. Per the germline V gene, CDR1 is MNHEY and CDR2 is SVGEGT. Trimming at V came to 0 bases and at J to 5 bases, leaving 8 bases not matched to a gene. This CDR3 contains 16 residues. The CDR3 sequence: CASSYSGPAGRDTQYF. CDR3 coding DNA: TGTGCCAGCAGTTACTCGGGACCAGCGGGGAGAGATACGCAGTATTTT.

This clonotype was seen ten or more times. V and J are TRBV20-1 and TRBJ2-3; D is unresolved. The V gene lost 1 base and the J gene lost 6 bases, with 11 bases spanning the gap. This CDR3 is built from 13 residues. From germline, CDR1 is DFQATT and CDR2 SNEGSKA (reference sequence). CDR3 nucleotide sequence: TGCAGTGCTAGAGTCGCCTCTATCGATACGCAGTATTTT. This sequence encodes CSARVASIDTQYF.

The chain carries TRBV7-9 and TRBJ2-3; weak D call: TRBD1 (5 bases). V dropped 5 bases and J dropped 4 bases, with 13 bases sitting between them. Germline V CDR1 and CDR2: SEHNR, FQNEAQ (reference sequence). The CDR3 is 14 amino acids. The CDR3 region is CASSAVDSPDTQYF. The CDR3 DNA is TGTGCCAGCAGCGCCGTTGACAGTCCAGATACGCAGTATTTT.

This clonotype was detected ten times or more. The genes are TRBV5-6 and TRBJ2-5; a weak D match, TRBD1 (6 bases). Germline lookup yields CDR1 SGHDT and CDR2 YYEEEE. The ends were cut back, 0 bases at V and 0 bases at J, with 15 bases in the middle. The CDR3 runs 17 residues. For the CDR3, the DNA is TGTGCCAGCAGCTTGGAGAGGTGGGGGCCCGACCAAGAGACCCAGTACTTC. This encodes CASSLERWGPDQETQYF. Drawing the rest from reference TRBV5-6 and TRBJ2-5, the complete variable domain is DAGVTQSPTHLIKTRGQQVTLRCSPKSGHDTVSWYQQALGQGPQFIFQYYEEEERQRGNFPDRFSGHQFPNYSSELNVNALLLGDSALYLCASSLERWGPDQETQYFGPGTRLLVL.

This clonotype showed up many times. For the CDR3, the DNA is TGTGCCAGCAGGTACCGGGAGGAAGCGGGGGCCTACGAGCAGTACTTC. Its protein product is CASRYREEAGAYEQYF. The genes are TRBV6-2 or TRBV6-3 and TRBJ2-7; 8 nucleotides agree with TRBD2. The CDR3 covers 16 residues. J gave up 2 bases and V 6 bases, and 12 bases lay outside the gene matches. CDR1 and CDR2 (germline): MNHEY, SVGEGT.

This clonotype appeared many times. This rearrangement joins TRBV3-1 to TRBJ1-5; D unclear. V lost 0 bases, J lost 4 bases, and 7 bases lay in between. CDR3 size: 14 residues. The germline V gene encodes CDR1 LGHDT and CDR2 YNNKEL (reference sequence). CDR3 protein: CASSQEGINQPQHF. DNA of the CDR3: TGTGCCAGCAGCCAAGAAGGGATTAATCAGCCCCAGCATTTT.

This clonotype was detected many times. The V call is TRBV15, the J call TRBJ1-5; D is unresolved. Germline V gene data show CDR1 as LNHNV and CDR2 as YYDKDF (reference sequence). The V and J ends lost 3 bases and 1 base respectively, with 7 bases between them. The CDR3 length is 14 residues. In DNA form, the CDR3 reads TGTGCCACCAGCAGTAAGGGAAGCAATCAGCCCCAGCATTTT. This encodes CATSSKGSNQPQHF.

The chain recombines TRBV6-1 with TRBJ2-7, with a weak D call TRBD2 (6 bases). Germline V gene lookup returns CDR1 MNHNS and CDR2 SASEGT. Trimming took 5 bases from V and 5 from J, leaving 16 bases between them. The CDR3 is 14 residues long. This CDR3 is CASSISRGRNEQYF. The DNA for the CDR3 is TGTGCCAGCAGTATCTCGCGGGGAAGGAACGAGCAGTACTTC.

This clonotype was counted many times. The chain recombines TRBV7-3 with TRBJ1-1; D is undetermined. The CDR3 sequence is 15 residues long. Germline V gene data show CDR1 as SGHTA and CDR2 as FQGTGA. V was shortened by 0 bases and J by 0 bases, with 8 bases between the two germline ends. The CDR3: CASSLTPDLNTEAFF. The CDR3 DNA follows: TGTGCCAGCAGCTTAACCCCGGACCTGAACACTGAAGCTTTCTTT.